This TCR beta chain emerged from a study of T cell responses to AZD1222 COVID-19 vaccine. Study-wide findings and caveats: Vaccine-related CD4 TCRs covered spike, predominating at 160-218 and 743-854. Compared with day 0, the breadth and depth of the Spike-specific TCR repertoire rose significantly after two doses of AZD1222. Close to half of spike-specific TCRs reportedly recognize unmutated variant regions.

The germline gives CDR1 MNHEY, CDR2 SMNVEV (reference sequence). V was clipped by 3 bases and J by 2 bases, with 11 bases between them. The CDR3 is 14 residues long. Produced via immunoSEQ multiplex PCR; TCRdb's table is partial and in-frame only. The sample yields some 130,000 clones, approximately 91% seen once. About this clone: Its specificity is unknown.

Second-dose schedules of about 4 or about 12 weeks were combined. This receptor was obtained from an adult who received the AZD1222 COVID-19 vaccine. The sequencing here drew on peripheral blood, taken 28 days after the second AZD1222 dose. The gene calls are TRBV27 and TRBJ2-7; D unclear. This CDR3 reads CASSFFRNPYEQYF. The CDR3 DNA reads TGTGCCAGCAGTTTTTTCAGGAACCCCTACGAGCAGTACTTC.